Below, 9 T cell receptor beta chains from the same sample are listed, as sequenced in a study of blood T cell repertoires in COVID-19. Libraries were prepared by immunoSEQ multiplex PCR; TCRdb keeps only in-frame clonotypes and omits some of them. Of 200,000 to 250,000 clones in the sample, around 84% were seen once. Material for sequencing was PBMCs or T cells enriched from blood (not recorded which). The source of these receptors is a man aged 30-40 years with acute COVID-19.

This sequence joins TRBV6-6 and TRBJ1-3; a weak D match, TRBD1 (6 bases). V was clipped by 5 bases and J by 0 bases, with 11 bases between them. CDR1 and CDR2 (germline): MNHNY, SVGAGI (reference sequence). This CDR3 is built from 15 residues. For the CDR3, the DNA is TGTGCCAGCAGTCCCGGGGGGGCCTCTGGAAACACCATATATTTT. It translates to CASSPGGASGNTIYF.

The rearrangement links TRBV5-4 to TRBJ1-2; 12 bases match TRBD1. Trimming took 0 bases from V and 4 from J; bases not matched to a gene: 7. The CDR3 loop spans 17 amino acids. In germline, CDR1 is SGHNT, CDR2 YYREEE (reference sequence). The CDR3, as DNA: TGTGCCAGCAGCTTGGTTAAGGGGACAGGGGGCTTCTATGGCTACACCTTC. It codes for CASSLVKGTGGFYGYTF. Looking up the rest from reference TRBV5-4 and TRBJ1-2 gives the full variable domain: ETGVTQSPTHLIKTRGQQVTLRCSSQSGHNTVSWYQQALGQGPQFIFQYYREEENGRGNFPPRFSGLQFPNYSSELNVNALELDDSALYLCASSLVKGTGGFYGYTFGSGTRLTVV.

This chain links TRBV7-3 with TRBJ2-2; 12 positions match TRBD2. V shed 5 bases and J 4 bases; nucleotides not matched to a gene: 5. Germline V lookup: CDR1 SGHTA, CDR2 FQGTGA. This CDR3 has 16 amino acids. CDR3 nucleotide sequence: TGTGCCAGCAGCCCTAGCGGGGGGGCCCGCACCGGGGAGCTGTTTTTT. The encoded protein is CASSPSGGARTGELFF. The variable domain in full, with the rest retrieved from reference TRBV7-3 and TRBJ2-2, is GAGVSQTPSNKVTEKGKYVELRCDPISGHTALYWYRQSLGQGPEFLIYFQGTGAADDSGLPNDRFFAVRPEGSVSTLKIQRTERGDSAVYLCASSPSGGARTGELFFGEGSRLTVL.

The rearrangement uses TRBV2 and TRBJ1-2, with D unclear. Germline values: CDR1 SNHLY, CDR2 FYNNEI. The CDR3 sequence is 13 residues long. V dropped 2 bases and J dropped 5 bases, with 9 bases sitting between them. CDR3 coding DNA: TGTGCCAGCAGTGAACAACAGCATTATGGCTACACCTTC. Protein product: CASSEQQHYGYTF.

This clone appeared a single time. This rearrangement joins TRBV18 to TRBJ1-2, with TRBD1 as a possible D gene (6 bases). The V and J ends lost 3 bases and 6 bases respectively, with 11 bases between them. This CDR3 comprises 13 residues. The germline gives CDR1 KGHSH, CDR2 LQKENI. The CDR3, as DNA: TGTGCCAGCTCACCGAGGGGGGGCGATGGCTACACCTTC. Amino acids: CASSPRGGDGYTF.

In its sample, this clone was seen a few times. This chain connects TRBV6-6 to TRBJ1-4, with D possibly matching TRBD1 (6 bases). Germline CDR1 reads MNHNY; CDR2 reads SVGAGI (reference sequence). CDR3 size: 12 residues. The germline V and J ends were trimmed by 10 bases and 10 bases, with 16 bases remaining between them. CDR3 in DNA: TGTGCCACCCGGACAGTTTTAGGAAAACTGTTTTTT. Amino acids: CATRTVLGKLFF.

This clone was observed a handful of times. This sample includes further DNA sequences coding for the same CDR3. This chain links TRBV19 with TRBJ1-5; TRBD1 is a possible D gene (5 bases). Germline assignment: CDR1 LNHDA and CDR2 SQIVND (reference sequence). The CDR3 sequence is 12 residues long. Trimming left V 2 bases short and J 6 bases short, with 5 bases between. DNA for the CDR3: TGTGCCAGTAGTATACAGGGTCAGCCCCAGCATTTT. It is translated as CASSIQGQPQHF.

V is TRBV6-5 and J is TRBJ1-6; D gene unclear. CDR3 size: 11 residues. Germline V gene sequence: CDR1 MNHEY, CDR2 SVGAGI. V was shortened by 8 bases and J by 8 bases, with 7 bases between the two germline ends. This chain's CDR3 is CASDRDSPLHF. The CDR3 DNA reads as TGTGCCAGCGATCGGGATTCACCCCTCCACTTT.

The chain joins TRBV30 to TRBJ1-1; 7 bases match TRBD1. Germline CDR1 GTSNPN, CDR2 SVGIG (reference sequence). After removal of 3 bases from V and 0 bases from J, the junction contained 10 bases not matched to a gene. This CDR3 is 16 amino acids long. CDR3 residues: CAWRTMRQGMNTEAFF. Written as DNA, the CDR3 is TGTGCCTGGAGAACCATGCGACAGGGAATGAACACTGAAGCTTTCTTT. Filled out from reference TRBV30 and TRBJ1-1, the complete variable domain reads SQTIHQWPATLVQPVGSPLSLECTVEGTSNPNLYWYRQAAGRGLQLLFYSVGIGQISSEVPQNLSASRPQDRQFILSSKKLLLSDSGFYLCAWRTMRQGMNTEAFFGQGTRLTVV.